The source of this T cell receptor beta chain is a study of T cell responses to AZD1222 COVID-19 vaccine. After removal of 5 bases from V and 8 bases from J, the junction contained 5 bases not matched to a gene. Germline V gives CDR1 SEHNR, CDR2 FQNEAQ (reference sequence). The CDR3 is 12 residues long. Here immunoSEQ multiplex PCR was the method, and the copy in TCRdb shows in-frame clones only, minus some. The sample includes about 130,000 clones, under 90% seen only once; the top ten take about a fifth. The chain recombines TRBV7-9 with TRBJ1-2, with 7 bases matching TRBD1. This specimen consisted of peripheral blood, obtained on day 0 of AZD1222 vaccination. The clonotype was recovered from an adult in good health. CDR3 in amino acids: CASSQTGSGYTF. Written as DNA, the CDR3 is TGTGCCAGCAGCCAGACAGGGTCCGGCTACACCTTC.